These T cell receptor beta chains were read from a single sample in a study of CD8+ T cells in alopecia areata. Sequenced by immunoSEQ multiplex PCR; TCRdb stores in-frame clones only, minus some. The data show around 7,800 clones, just over 65% seen once. The specimen comprised skin, sampled at week 0. Receptors were obtained from a human donor with alopecia areata. Each CDR3 is given with its conserved first and last residue. A D gene is named only where the DNA matches it firmly. Expanded clones get a size class; other rows say once, few or many, or leave the size out.

v_call: TRBV7-9; clone_size: few; d_call: .; j_call: TRBJ2-5; cdr3_aa: CASSLGVKETQYF; cdr3_nt: TGTGCCAGCAGCTTAGGGGTGAAAGAGACCCAGTACTTC
v_call: TRBV7-2; clone_size: .; d_call: TRBD1; j_call: TRBJ2-1; cdr3_aa: CASSEPIRDRGRDEQFF; cdr3_nt: TGTGCCAGCAGCGAGCCGATACGGGACAGGGGAAGAGATGAGCAGTTCTTC
v_call: TRBV19; clone_size: .; d_call: .; j_call: TRBJ2-4; cdr3_aa: CASRRKNIQYF; cdr3_nt: TGTGCCAGTAGAAGGAAGAACATTCAGTACTTC
v_call: TRBV7-2; clone_size: .; d_call: .; j_call: TRBJ1-3; cdr3_aa: CASSASPTGNTIYF; cdr3_nt: TGTGCCAGCAGCGCCTCCCCCACTGGAAACACCATATATTTT
v_call: TRBV11-3; clone_size: .; d_call: .; j_call: TRBJ2-5; cdr3_aa: CASSPATPGTQYF; cdr3_nt: TGTGCCAGCAGCCCGGCTACCCCGGGGACCCAGTACTTC
v_call: TRBV29-1; clone_size: few; d_call: TRBD1; j_call: TRBJ1-6; cdr3_aa: CSVGEQGGNSPLHF; cdr3_nt: TGCAGCGTGGGAGAACAGGGGGGTAATTCACCCCTCCACTTT
v_call: TRBV11-2; clone_size: .; d_call: TRBD1; j_call: TRBJ2-5; cdr3_aa: CASSFIGTTGEETQYF; cdr3_nt: TGTGCCAGCAGCTTCATAGGGACAACAGGGGAAGAGACCCAGTACTTC
v_call: TRBV5-1; clone_size: few; d_call: .; j_call: TRBJ2-3; cdr3_aa: CASRRGGSTDTQYF; cdr3_nt: TGCGCCAGCAGGCGGGGCGGCAGCACAGATACGCAGTATTTT
v_call: TRBV15; clone_size: .; d_call: TRBD2; j_call: TRBJ2-5; cdr3_aa: CATSRASGGAETQYF; cdr3_nt: TGTGCCACCAGCAGAGCTAGCGGGGGGGCAGAGACCCAGTACTTC
v_call: TRBV7-6; clone_size: .; d_call: TRBD1; j_call: TRBJ1-3; cdr3_aa: CASSSTGRNTIYF; cdr3_nt: TGTGCCAGCAGCTCGACAGGGAGAAACACCATATATTTT
v_call: TRBV6-6; clone_size: .; d_call: .; j_call: TRBJ1-5; cdr3_aa: CASSDPTGINQPQHF; cdr3_nt: TGTGCCAGCAGTGACCCTACAGGGATAAATCAGCCCCAGCATTTT
v_call: TRBV5-6; clone_size: .; d_call: .; j_call: TRBJ2-7; cdr3_aa: CASSLRGAFYEQYF; cdr3_nt: TGTGCCAGCAGTCTCCGGGGGGCATTTTACGAGCAGTACTTC
v_call: TRBV7-9; clone_size: .; d_call: .; j_call: TRBJ2-7; cdr3_aa: CASSPSTYEQYF; cdr3_nt: TGTGCCAGCAGCCCTTCTACCTACGAGCAGTACTTC
v_call: TRBV5-8; clone_size: few; d_call: TRBD2; j_call: TRBJ2-5; cdr3_aa: CASSNGLAGGTEETQYF; cdr3_nt: TGTGCCAGCAGCAACGGACTAGCGGGGGGGACTGAAGAGACCCAGTACTTC
v_call: TRBV5-1; clone_size: few; d_call: TRBD1; j_call: TRBJ2-5; cdr3_aa: CASIGQGETQYF; cdr3_nt: TGCGCCAGCATAGGACAGGGGGAGACCCAGTACTTC
v_call: TRBV19; clone_size: few; d_call: .; j_call: TRBJ1-5; cdr3_aa: CASSIRTSQGSGQPQHF; cdr3_nt: TGTGCCAGTAGTATAAGGACATCACAGGGTTCGGGGCAGCCCCAGCATTTT
v_call: TRBV7-2; clone_size: .; d_call: .; j_call: TRBJ2-3; cdr3_aa: CASSTRVDTQYF; cdr3_nt: TGTGCCAGCAGCACTCGAGTAGATACGCAGTATTTT
v_call: TRBV5-1; clone_size: .; d_call: .; j_call: TRBJ1-6; cdr3_aa: CASSLIPRQDNSPLHF; cdr3_nt: TGCGCCAGCAGCCTTATACCGAGACAGGATAATTCACCCCTCCACTTT
v_call: TRBV11-2; clone_size: .; d_call: TRBD1; j_call: TRBJ1-1; cdr3_aa: CASTWDSRNTEAFF; cdr3_nt: TGTGCCAGCACCTGGGACAGTAGGAACACTGAAGCTTTCTTT
v_call: TRBV2; clone_size: .; d_call: .; j_call: TRBJ1-6; cdr3_aa: CASRRGLWVGQNNSPLHF; cdr3_nt: TGTGCCAGCCGGAGAGGACTATGGGTCGGGCAGAATAATTCACCCCTCCACTTT
v_call: TRBV5-6; clone_size: .; d_call: .; j_call: TRBJ1-1; cdr3_aa: CASSPPGPATEAFF; cdr3_nt: TGTGCCAGCAGCCCCCCTGGACCGGCGACTGAAGCTTTCTTT
v_call: TRBV10-3; clone_size: few; d_call: TRBD1; j_call: TRBJ1-2; cdr3_aa: CAISERTGNYGYTF; cdr3_nt: TGTGCCATCAGTGAGCGGACAGGGAACTATGGCTACACCTTC
v_call: TRBV7-2; clone_size: .; d_call: .; j_call: TRBJ2-7; cdr3_aa: CASSLDLHSEQYF; cdr3_nt: TGTGCCAGCAGCTTAGACCTTCACTCCGAGCAGTACTTC
v_call: TRBV5-4; clone_size: .; d_call: .; j_call: TRBJ2-5; cdr3_aa: CASSFGGPGETQYF; cdr3_nt: TGTGCCAGCAGCTTTGGTGGGCCGGGAGAGACCCAGTACTTC
v_call: TRBV19; clone_size: .; d_call: TRBD1; j_call: TRBJ2-1; cdr3_aa: CAAGQGPGNEQFF; cdr3_nt: TGTGCCGCGGGACAGGGGCCCGGTAATGAGCAGTTCTTC
v_call: TRBV12-5; clone_size: once; d_call: .; j_call: TRBJ1-2; cdr3_aa: CASGSTPSDVYYGYTF; cdr3_nt: TGTGCTAGTGGTTCCACTCCATCGGACGTCTACTATGGCTACACCTTC
v_call: TRBV12-5; clone_size: .; d_call: .; j_call: TRBJ2-6; cdr3_aa: CASRPTGANVLTF; cdr3_nt: TGTGCTAGTCGACCCACTGGGGCCAACGTCCTGACTTTC
v_call: TRBV4-2; clone_size: .; d_call: .; j_call: TRBJ1-2; cdr3_aa: CASSQDDPGDYGYTF; cdr3_nt: TGTGCCAGCAGCCAAGATGATCCCGGGGACTATGGCTACACCTTC
v_call: TRBV7-9; clone_size: .; d_call: .; j_call: TRBJ2-5; cdr3_aa: CASSSGHAQETQYF; cdr3_nt: TGTGCCAGCAGCTCCGGACATGCCCAAGAGACCCAGTACTTC
v_call: TRBV6-6; clone_size: .; d_call: TRBD1; j_call: TRBJ1-3; cdr3_aa: CASRNRGRDTIYF; cdr3_nt: TGTGCCAGCAGAAACAGGGGACGGGACACCATATATTTT
v_call: TRBV2; clone_size: few; d_call: .; j_call: TRBJ2-7; cdr3_aa: CASTPRQEYEQYF; cdr3_nt: TGTGCCAGCACCCCTCGGCAGGAGTACGAGCAGTACTTC
v_call: TRBV9; clone_size: .; d_call: .; j_call: TRBJ2-3; cdr3_aa: CASSPRPIPDTQYF; cdr3_nt: TGTGCCAGCAGCCCCCGACCTATCCCGGATACGCAGTATTTT
v_call: TRBV4-1; clone_size: .; d_call: TRBD1; j_call: TRBJ1-5; cdr3_aa: CASSWDSINQPQHF; cdr3_nt: TGCGCCAGCAGCTGGGACAGCATCAATCAGCCCCAGCATTTT
v_call: TRBV4-1; clone_size: few; d_call: TRBD2; j_call: TRBJ2-4; cdr3_aa: CASSQGLLAGGRGNIQYF; cdr3_nt: TGCGCCAGCAGCCAGGGATTGCTAGCGGGGGGGCGAGGTAACATTCAGTACTTC
v_call: TRBV4-2; clone_size: .; d_call: .; j_call: TRBJ2-7; cdr3_aa: CASSQGRRTLGGEQYF; cdr3_nt: TGTGCCAGCAGCCAAGGACGGCGGACGTTAGGAGGAGAGCAGTACTTC
v_call: TRBV7-6; clone_size: .; d_call: .; j_call: TRBJ2-7; cdr3_aa: CASSLASMGTYEQYF; cdr3_nt: TGTGCCAGCAGCTTAGCGTCTATGGGGACCTACGAGCAGTACTTC
v_call: TRBV19; clone_size: .; d_call: .; j_call: TRBJ2-2; cdr3_aa: CASSARDNTGELFF; cdr3_nt: TGTGCCAGTAGTGCACGGGACAACACCGGGGAGCTGTTTTTT
v_call: TRBV19; clone_size: .; d_call: .; j_call: TRBJ1-1; cdr3_aa: CASSFLGNIEAFF; cdr3_nt: TGTGCCAGTAGTTTTTTGGGGAATATTGAAGCTTTCTTT
v_call: TRBV5-1; clone_size: .; d_call: .; j_call: TRBJ1-1; cdr3_aa: CASSLTRDANTEAFF; cdr3_nt: TGCGCCAGCAGCTTGACGAGAGATGCGAACACTGAAGCTTTCTTT
v_call: TRBV2; clone_size: .; d_call: .; j_call: TRBJ2-5; cdr3_aa: CASRAWTQQRVETQYF; cdr3_nt: TGTGCCAGCAGGGCCTGGACACAACAAAGGGTTGAGACCCAGTACTTC
v_call: TRBV7-8; clone_size: .; d_call: TRBD1; j_call: TRBJ1-2; cdr3_aa: CASSLMGQGSPNYGYTF; cdr3_nt: TGTGCCAGCAGCTTAATGGGACAGGGGTCTCCTAACTATGGCTACACCTTC
v_call: TRBV6-1; clone_size: .; d_call: .; j_call: TRBJ2-1; cdr3_aa: CASSDGRSSYNEQFF; cdr3_nt: TGTGCCAGCAGTGATGGCAGGAGCTCCTACAATGAGCAGTTCTTC
v_call: TRBV5-1; clone_size: few; d_call: TRBD2; j_call: TRBJ2-5; cdr3_aa: CASSLEPAGAQETQYF; cdr3_nt: TGCGCCAGCAGCTTGGAGCCAGCGGGGGCGCAAGAGACCCAGTACTTC
v_call: TRBV10-3; clone_size: .; d_call: TRBD2; j_call: TRBJ2-7; cdr3_aa: CAISPSGEAYEQYF; cdr3_nt: TGTGCCATCAGTCCTAGCGGGGAAGCCTACGAGCAGTACTTC
v_call: TRBV7-9; clone_size: few; d_call: .; j_call: TRBJ1-1; cdr3_aa: CASSSSGGETEAFF; cdr3_nt: TGTGCCAGCAGCTCCTCCGGGGGGGAGACTGAAGCTTTCTTT
v_call: TRBV11-2; clone_size: .; d_call: TRBD1; j_call: TRBJ1-1; cdr3_aa: CASSSDRANTEAFF; cdr3_nt: TGTGCCAGCAGCTCGGACAGGGCGAACACTGAAGCTTTCTTT
v_call: TRBV2; clone_size: .; d_call: TRBD1; j_call: TRBJ1-4; cdr3_aa: CARRDSTAEKLFF; cdr3_nt: TGTGCCAGAAGGGACAGTACAGCTGAAAAACTGTTTTTT
v_call: TRBV6-1; clone_size: .; d_call: .; j_call: TRBJ2-1; cdr3_aa: CASSHWRSRTNEQFF; cdr3_nt: TGTGCCAGCAGTCACTGGAGGTCCCGAACTAATGAGCAGTTCTTC
v_call: TRBV7-6; clone_size: .; d_call: .; j_call: TRBJ1-2; cdr3_aa: CASSPGMRQGRGYTF; cdr3_nt: TGTGCCAGCAGCCCAGGGATGCGGCAGGGGAGAGGCTACACCTTC
v_call: TRBV5-4; clone_size: .; d_call: .; j_call: TRBJ2-3; cdr3_aa: CASSVGAYTDTQYF; cdr3_nt: TGTGCCAGCAGCGTGGGAGCGTACACAGATACGCAGTATTTT
v_call: TRBV6-5; clone_size: .; d_call: .; j_call: TRBJ2-1; cdr3_aa: CASRDDKYEQFF; cdr3_nt: TGTGCCAGCCGGGACGATAAGTATGAGCAGTTCTTC
v_call: TRBV6-6; clone_size: medium-sized; d_call: .; j_call: TRBJ2-1; cdr3_aa: CASSVHQSSYNEQFF; cdr3_nt: TGTGCCAGCAGTGTTCATCAAAGCTCCTACAATGAGCAGTTCTTC
v_call: TRBV6-5; clone_size: .; d_call: .; j_call: TRBJ2-6; cdr3_aa: CASSYNSGANVLTF; cdr3_nt: TGTGCCAGCAGTTACAACTCTGGGGCCAACGTCCTGACTTTC
v_call: TRBV2; clone_size: .; d_call: .; j_call: TRBJ2-1; cdr3_aa: CASSEWSGEQFF; cdr3_nt: TGTGCCAGCAGTGAGTGGAGCGGTGAGCAGTTCTTC
v_call: TRBV2; clone_size: .; d_call: .; j_call: TRBJ1-5; cdr3_aa: CAGGRVSNQPQHF; cdr3_nt: TGTGCCGGGGGACGAGTTAGCAATCAGCCCCAGCATTTT
v_call: TRBV13; clone_size: .; d_call: TRBD1; j_call: TRBJ2-7; cdr3_aa: CASSLKGGGLYEQYF; cdr3_nt: TGTGCCAGCAGCTTAAAAGGGGGCGGCCTCTACGAGCAGTACTTC
v_call: TRBV2; clone_size: .; d_call: TRBD1; j_call: TRBJ1-2; cdr3_aa: CAGSGGWDGYTF; cdr3_nt: TGTGCCGGCTCAGGGGGTTGGGATGGCTACACCTTC